Shown below are 19 T cell receptor beta chains from a single sample sequenced in a study of cytomegalovirus exposure and HLA in healthy donors. Profiling relied on immunoSEQ multiplex PCR, and the TCRdb table lists in-frame clones only, not all of them. The table lists about 76,000 clones, 85% to 95% of them singletons, with 1.5% to 2% in the top ten. The sequencing input was PBMCs. Receptors originate from a woman between 18 and 29 years old in good health and CMV-seropositive.

This chain's CDR3 is CASSQEDHSRYEAFF. The CDR3 nucleotides are TGCGCCAGCAGCCAAGAAGATCACAGCCGCTACGAAGCTTTCTTT. The V gene is TRBV4-1, the J gene TRBJ1-1; D remains ambiguous. V lost 0 bases to trimming and J lost 8 bases, with 16 bases between them. Germline CDR1 and CDR2: MGHRA and YSYEKL. CDR3 length: 15 residues.

This clone was counted a few times. The V call is TRBV6-5, the J call TRBJ1-6; 9 bases align to TRBD1. The J segment lost 8 bases and the V segment lost 5 bases, leaving 1 base of the junction unmatched. The CDR3 extends over 13 amino acids. Germline V gene lookup returns CDR1 MNHEY and CDR2 SVGAGI. The CDR3 DNA sequence: TGTGCCAGCAGTAGGGACAGGGATTCACCCCTCCACTTT. It codes for CASSRDRDSPLHF.

The chain joins TRBV30 to TRBJ1-5, with D hard to call. V was clipped by 4 bases and J by 2 bases, with 15 bases between them. Germline V gene lookup returns CDR1 GTSNPN and CDR2 SVGIG (reference sequence). The CDR3 extends over 15 amino acids. CDR3 residues: CAWNPGGGGNQPQHF. Written as DNA, the CDR3 is TGTGCCTGGAACCCCGGAGGAGGCGGCAATCAGCCCCAGCATTTT.

V gene TRBV27 combines with J gene TRBJ2-1; 14 bases map to TRBD2. Looked up from germline, CDR1 is MNHEY and CDR2 is SMNVEV (reference sequence). CDR3 length equals 17 residues. Trimming cost V 4 bases and J 6 bases; bases outside gene matches: 8. CDR3 bases: TGTGCCAGCAGTTCCTTGGGACTAGCGGGAGTTGGCAATGAGCAGTTCTTC. Translation: CASSSLGLAGVGNEQFF.

The chain combines TRBV18 with TRBJ1-1; the D is unclear. The germline V gene encodes CDR1 KGHSH and CDR2 LQKENI. Trimming took 5 bases from V and 6 from J, leaving 16 bases between them. There are 14 residues in the CDR3. The chain's CDR3 is CASSSKGSDPEAFF. In nucleotides, the CDR3 is TGTGCCAGCTCATCCAAGGGTAGCGACCCTGAAGCTTTCTTT.

The gene calls are TRBV30 and TRBJ1-1; D is unclear. The germline V gene has CDR1 GTSNPN and CDR2 SVGIG (reference sequence). The CDR3 runs 13 residues. Trimming cost V 1 base and J 1 base, with 7 bases left between them. The CDR3 reads CAWSGWQNTEAFF. CDR3 sequence (DNA): TGTGCCTGGAGTGGATGGCAGAACACTGAAGCTTTCTTT.

V and J are TRBV6-1 and TRBJ2-7, with 7 bases identical to TRBD1. V shed 6 bases, J shed 6 bases, and the junction held 8 bases outside the gene matches. CDR3 length: 13 amino acids. Germline loops: CDR1 MNHNS, CDR2 SASEGT. As DNA, the CDR3 is TGTGCCAGCAGGACCGGGACAGTCGGCGAGCAGTACTTC. This translates into CASRTGTVGEQYF.

The chain combines TRBV10-3 with TRBJ1-4, with a tentative D call TRBD1 (5 bases). Germline lookup yields CDR1 ENHRY and CDR2 SYGVKD. V lost 4 bases, J lost 7 bases, and 10 bases lay in between. This CDR3 region has 13 residues. The CDR3 DNA reads as TGTGCCATCAGTGCCGGGGGAGGTGAAAAACTGTTTTTT. Its translation is CAISAGGGEKLFF.

This clone has a handful of counts. The genes are TRBV14 and TRBJ2-4, with D uncertain. This CDR3 is 13 amino acids long. Looked up from germline, CDR1 is SGHDN and CDR2 is FVKESK. The germline V and J ends were trimmed by 1 base and 11 bases, with 12 bases remaining between them. CDR3 DNA: TGTGCCAGCAGCCAAGCTAGTAGGAGCGTTCAGTACTTC. Translation gives CASSQASRSVQYF.

The genes are TRBV30 and TRBJ1-6; no clear D gene. Per the germline V gene, CDR1 is GTSNPN and CDR2 is SVGIG (reference sequence). The V end was cut by 3 bases, the J end by 8 bases, with 14 bases between. This CDR3 has 14 amino acids. CDR3 protein: CAWRMGSRDSPLHF. In nucleotides, the CDR3 is TGTGCCTGGAGAATGGGGTCGCGGGATTCACCCCTCCACTTT.

This chain connects TRBV30 to TRBJ1-4, with 7 bases that match TRBD1. Germline CDR1 GTSNPN, CDR2 SVGIG (reference sequence). V was clipped by 4 bases and J by 8 bases; unmatched bases: 4. The CDR3 runs 12 residues. The CDR3 region has the DNA TGTGCCTGGATGTCAGGGGGAGAAAAACTGTTTTTT. Amino acids: CAWMSGGEKLFF.

This rearrangement joins TRBV7-9 to TRBJ2-1, with 14 bases aligning to TRBD2. The V segment lost 5 bases and the J segment 9 bases; nucleotides outside the gene matches: 9. The CDR3 is made up of 16 amino acids. Germline V gives CDR1 SEHNR, CDR2 FQNEAQ (reference sequence). In nucleotides, the CDR3 is TGTGCCAGCAGCCCGCCGGGACTAGCGGGAGTCGGTGAGCAGTTCTTC. The encoded protein is CASSPPGLAGVGEQFF.

The chain is built from TRBV7-9 and TRBJ1-2; D gene ambiguous. Trimming shortened V by 1 base and J by 2 bases, and 8 bases separated the two germline ends. The CDR3 loop spans 14 amino acids. The germline CDR1 and CDR2 sequences are SEHNR and FQNEAQ (reference sequence). The CDR3 DNA reads TGTGCCAGCAGCTTAGTAGTCGCCAACTATGGCTACACCTTC. It is translated as CASSLVVANYGYTF.

The chain carries TRBV6-1 and TRBJ2-1; no clear D gene. CDR1 and CDR2 (germline): MNHNS, SASEGT. The CDR3 extends over 12 amino acids. V lost 4 bases, J lost 10 bases, and 11 bases lay in between. The CDR3 is CASSARIREQFF. In DNA, the CDR3 is TGTGCCAGCAGTGCGAGAATCAGGGAGCAGTTCTTC.

The chain couples TRBV10-1 to TRBJ2-1; D may be TRBD1 (6 bases). With 7 bases removed from V and 5 bases from J, the gap between germline ends came to 12 bases. CDR3 length equals 13 residues. The germline V gene has CDR1 WNHNN and CDR2 SYGVQD (reference sequence). The CDR3 protein is CASTGQWNNEQFF. The CDR3 nucleotides read TGCGCCAGCACCGGACAGTGGAACAATGAGCAGTTCTTC.

The chain uses TRBV28 and TRBJ2-6, with D perhaps TRBD2 (6 bases). Trimming shortened V by 4 bases and J by 0 bases, and 13 bases separated the two germline ends. The CDR3 covers 17 residues. Germline values: CDR1 MDHEN, CDR2 SYDVKM. CDR3 residues: CASSSGDGDSGANVLTF. The CDR3 nucleotides are TGTGCCAGCAGTTCGGGGGACGGAGACTCTGGGGCCAACGTCCTGACTTTC.

This clone has only a few counts. This sequence joins TRBV4-3 and TRBJ2-3, with D perhaps matching TRBD2 (5 bases). The ends were cut back, 2 bases at V and 6 bases at J, with 12 bases in the middle. There are 14 residues in the CDR3. Germline values: CDR1 LGHNA, CDR2 YSLEER. The CDR3 is CASSQSVSGDTQYF. CDR3 nucleotide sequence: TGCGCCAGCAGCCAAAGTGTTTCGGGGGATACGCAGTATTTT.

The rearrangement joins TRBV6-1 to TRBJ2-7, with 13 bases that match TRBD2. Germline CDR1 and CDR2: MNHNS and SASEGT. This CDR3 is built from 15 residues. With V trimmed by 2 bases and J by 3 bases, 1 base remained unmatched. The CDR3 sequence: CASSETSGRVYEQYF. The CDR3, as DNA: TGTGCCAGCAGTGAAACTAGCGGGAGGGTCTACGAGCAGTACTTC.

The chain links TRBV6-6 to TRBJ2-1; D call uncertain. This CDR3 has 13 residues. Trimming shortened V by 0 bases and J by 9 bases, and 9 bases separated the two germline ends. Per germline, CDR1 MNHNY and CDR2 SVGAGI (reference sequence). The CDR3, as DNA: TGTGCCAGCAGTTACTCGAGTGCAGGTGAGCAGTTCTTC. Amino acid sequence: CASSYSSAGEQFF.